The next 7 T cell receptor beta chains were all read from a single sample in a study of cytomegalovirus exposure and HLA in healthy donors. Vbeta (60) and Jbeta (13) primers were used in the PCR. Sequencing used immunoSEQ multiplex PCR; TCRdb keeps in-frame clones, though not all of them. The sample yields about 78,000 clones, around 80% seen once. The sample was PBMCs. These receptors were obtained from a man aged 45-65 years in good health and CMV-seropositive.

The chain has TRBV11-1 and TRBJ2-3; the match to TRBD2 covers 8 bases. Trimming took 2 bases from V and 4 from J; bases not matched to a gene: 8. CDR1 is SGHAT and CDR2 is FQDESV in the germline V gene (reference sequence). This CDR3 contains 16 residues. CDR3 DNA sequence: TGTGCCAGCAGCTTATCTGGTCGAGCGGGAGCAGATACGCAGTATTTT. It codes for CASSLSGRAGADTQYF.

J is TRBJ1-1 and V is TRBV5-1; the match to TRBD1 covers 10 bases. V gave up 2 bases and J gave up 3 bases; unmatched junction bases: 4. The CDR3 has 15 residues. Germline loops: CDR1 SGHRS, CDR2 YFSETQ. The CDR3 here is CASSFSGTGDTEAFF. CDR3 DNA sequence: TGCGCCAGCAGCTTCTCCGGGACAGGGGACACTGAAGCTTTCTTT.

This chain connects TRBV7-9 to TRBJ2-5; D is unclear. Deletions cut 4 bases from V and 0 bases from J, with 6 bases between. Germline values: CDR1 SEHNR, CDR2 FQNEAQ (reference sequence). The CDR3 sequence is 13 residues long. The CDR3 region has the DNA TGTGCCAGCAGCTCGGGTAACCAAGAGACCCAGTACTTC. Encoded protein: CASSSGNQETQYF.

The CDR3 region is CASRELGSGEKLFF. CDR3 sequence (DNA): TGTGCCAGTAGGGAGTTGGGAAGTGGTGAAAAACTGTTTTTT. V usage is TRBV27 and J usage is TRBJ1-4; D is unresolved. Germline V gene sequence: CDR1 MNHEY, CDR2 SMNVEV (reference sequence). Trimming stripped 9 bases from V and 7 bases from J, with 18 bases between. The CDR3 covers 14 residues.

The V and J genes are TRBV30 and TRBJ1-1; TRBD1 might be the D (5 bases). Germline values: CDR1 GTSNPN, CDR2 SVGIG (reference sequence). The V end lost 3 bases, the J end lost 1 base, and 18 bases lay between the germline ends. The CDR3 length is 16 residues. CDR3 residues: CAWRAPDGGGNTEAFF. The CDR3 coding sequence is TGTGCCTGGAGGGCCCCGGATGGGGGGGGGAACACTGAAGCTTTCTTT. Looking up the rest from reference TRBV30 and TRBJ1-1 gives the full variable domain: SQTIHQWPATLVQPVGSPLSLECTVEGTSNPNLYWYRQAAGRGLQLLFYSVGIGQISSEVPQNLSASRPQDRQFILSSKKLLLSDSGFYLCAWRAPDGGGNTEAFFGQGTRLTVV.

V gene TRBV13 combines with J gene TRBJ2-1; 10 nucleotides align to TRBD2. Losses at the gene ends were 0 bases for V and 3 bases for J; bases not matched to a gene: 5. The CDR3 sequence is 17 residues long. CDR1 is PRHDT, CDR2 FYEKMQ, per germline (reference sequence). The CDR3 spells CASSLGSTSGVYNEQFF. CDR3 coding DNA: TGTGCCAGCAGCTTAGGGTCCACTAGCGGGGTCTACAATGAGCAGTTCTTC.

The CDR3 spells CASSIPDRVEAFF. Written as DNA, the CDR3 is TGTGCCAGCAGCATCCCTGACAGGGTTGAAGCTTTCTTT. The chain recombines TRBV21-1 with TRBJ1-1; TRBD1, the table's D call, lacks a check against the DNA. TRBV21-1 is an annotated pseudogene. The CDR3 consists of 13 residues.